This T cell receptor beta chain was recorded in a study of human T cells and chemical hapten exposure. Whole-study findings and limits: Expanded TCR counts at PT1 were positively correlated with the patch test score. Because all patients had alopecia, their immune responses might differ from healthy ones. DPC sensitization produced no change in TCRs with frequency above 1 in 1000.

The time point is: pre-sensitization, week 0. The treatment was: therapeutic diphenylcyclopropenone sensitization with weekly scalp DPC. Each CDR3 protein is one row after TCRdb ran MiXCR on the RACE reads. The sample shows more than 75,000 distinct CDR3 sequences, 9.6% of them seen only once. V was pared by 3 bases and J by 7 bases, with 18 bases between. The germline gives CDR1 DFQATT, CDR2 SNEGSKA (reference sequence). The CDR3 has 14 residues. This clonotype has ten or more counts. Its antigen is unknown. The chain recombines TRBV20-1 with TRBJ2-5, with D maybe TRBD2 (6 bases). The receptor was derived from a woman between 40 and 55 years old with alopecia areata. Some clones in this sample may be carry-over from other donors' samples. Sequenced material: whole blood, taken in connection with sensitization to the hapten diphenylcyclopropenone (DPC). The CDR3 protein is CSASGSGVLGTQYF. The CDR3 DNA reads as TGCAGTGCTAGTGGGTCGGGGGTTCTGGGGACCCAGTACTTC.